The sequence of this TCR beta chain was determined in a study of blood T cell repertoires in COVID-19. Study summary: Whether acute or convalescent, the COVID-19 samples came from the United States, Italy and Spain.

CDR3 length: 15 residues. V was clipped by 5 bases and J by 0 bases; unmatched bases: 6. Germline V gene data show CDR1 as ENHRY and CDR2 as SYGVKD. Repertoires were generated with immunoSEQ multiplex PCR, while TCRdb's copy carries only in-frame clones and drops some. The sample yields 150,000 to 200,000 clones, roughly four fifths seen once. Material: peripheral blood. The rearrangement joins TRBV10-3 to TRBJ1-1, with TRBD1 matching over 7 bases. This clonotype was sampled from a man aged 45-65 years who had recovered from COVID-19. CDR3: CAISTGDQLNTEAFF. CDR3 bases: TGTGCCATCAGTACAGGGGATCAATTGAACACTGAAGCTTTCTTT.